This entry features one T cell receptor beta chain sequence. The target antigen is unknown. This CDR3 has 15 amino acids. The V end was cut by 5 bases, the J end by 2 bases, with 15 bases between. Germline loops: CDR1 SEHNR, CDR2 FQNEAQ (reference sequence). This sample is part of a study of cytomegalovirus exposure and HLA in healthy donors. Study background: Of all 398 donors who were genotyped, about 84% belonged to the Caucasian-associated ancestry cluster.

PCR primers comprised 60 Vbeta and 13 Jbeta primers. This table comes from immunoSEQ multiplex PCR, and its TCRdb copy is limited to in-frame clones, with some not included. Here the sample spans roughly 120,000 clones, about 63% being singletons. Study-level points and caveats: A few of the chains that were CMV-associated were confirmed in vitro to be specific for CMV antigens. About 87% or about 30% of the time was how often most TCR beta V segments were productive, according to an earlier analysis. TCR association rates varied by HLA locus in a later analysis, with DRB1 highest and HLA-C lowest.

This clonotype originated in a man aged 25-45 years in good health and CMV-seropositive. The specimen sequenced was PBMCs. This chain joins TRBV7-9 and TRBJ1-1; TRBD1 is a possible D gene (5 bases). The CDR3 region is CASSHHDRLNTEAFF. In nucleotides, the CDR3 is TGTGCCAGCAGCCACCACGACAGACTTAACACTGAAGCTTTCTTT.